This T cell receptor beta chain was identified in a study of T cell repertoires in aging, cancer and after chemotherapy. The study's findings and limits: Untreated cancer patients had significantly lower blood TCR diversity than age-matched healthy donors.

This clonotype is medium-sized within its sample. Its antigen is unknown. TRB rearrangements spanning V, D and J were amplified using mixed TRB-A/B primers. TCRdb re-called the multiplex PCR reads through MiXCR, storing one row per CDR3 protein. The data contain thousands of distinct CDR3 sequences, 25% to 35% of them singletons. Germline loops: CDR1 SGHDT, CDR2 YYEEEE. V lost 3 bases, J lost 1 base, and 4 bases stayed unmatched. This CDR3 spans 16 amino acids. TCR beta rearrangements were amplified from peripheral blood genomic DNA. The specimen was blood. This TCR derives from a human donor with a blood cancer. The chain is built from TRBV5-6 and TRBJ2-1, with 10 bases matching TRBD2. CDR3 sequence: CASSSLAGASYNEQFF. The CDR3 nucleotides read TGTGCCAGCAGCTCTCTAGCGGGGGCATCCTACAATGAGCAGTTCTTC. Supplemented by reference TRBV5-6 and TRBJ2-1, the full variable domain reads DAGVTQSPTHLIKTRGQQVTLRCSPKSGHDTVSWYQQALGQGPQFIFQYYEEEERQRGNFPDRFSGHQFPNYSSELNVNALLLGDSALYLCASSSLAGASYNEQFFGPGTRLTVL.